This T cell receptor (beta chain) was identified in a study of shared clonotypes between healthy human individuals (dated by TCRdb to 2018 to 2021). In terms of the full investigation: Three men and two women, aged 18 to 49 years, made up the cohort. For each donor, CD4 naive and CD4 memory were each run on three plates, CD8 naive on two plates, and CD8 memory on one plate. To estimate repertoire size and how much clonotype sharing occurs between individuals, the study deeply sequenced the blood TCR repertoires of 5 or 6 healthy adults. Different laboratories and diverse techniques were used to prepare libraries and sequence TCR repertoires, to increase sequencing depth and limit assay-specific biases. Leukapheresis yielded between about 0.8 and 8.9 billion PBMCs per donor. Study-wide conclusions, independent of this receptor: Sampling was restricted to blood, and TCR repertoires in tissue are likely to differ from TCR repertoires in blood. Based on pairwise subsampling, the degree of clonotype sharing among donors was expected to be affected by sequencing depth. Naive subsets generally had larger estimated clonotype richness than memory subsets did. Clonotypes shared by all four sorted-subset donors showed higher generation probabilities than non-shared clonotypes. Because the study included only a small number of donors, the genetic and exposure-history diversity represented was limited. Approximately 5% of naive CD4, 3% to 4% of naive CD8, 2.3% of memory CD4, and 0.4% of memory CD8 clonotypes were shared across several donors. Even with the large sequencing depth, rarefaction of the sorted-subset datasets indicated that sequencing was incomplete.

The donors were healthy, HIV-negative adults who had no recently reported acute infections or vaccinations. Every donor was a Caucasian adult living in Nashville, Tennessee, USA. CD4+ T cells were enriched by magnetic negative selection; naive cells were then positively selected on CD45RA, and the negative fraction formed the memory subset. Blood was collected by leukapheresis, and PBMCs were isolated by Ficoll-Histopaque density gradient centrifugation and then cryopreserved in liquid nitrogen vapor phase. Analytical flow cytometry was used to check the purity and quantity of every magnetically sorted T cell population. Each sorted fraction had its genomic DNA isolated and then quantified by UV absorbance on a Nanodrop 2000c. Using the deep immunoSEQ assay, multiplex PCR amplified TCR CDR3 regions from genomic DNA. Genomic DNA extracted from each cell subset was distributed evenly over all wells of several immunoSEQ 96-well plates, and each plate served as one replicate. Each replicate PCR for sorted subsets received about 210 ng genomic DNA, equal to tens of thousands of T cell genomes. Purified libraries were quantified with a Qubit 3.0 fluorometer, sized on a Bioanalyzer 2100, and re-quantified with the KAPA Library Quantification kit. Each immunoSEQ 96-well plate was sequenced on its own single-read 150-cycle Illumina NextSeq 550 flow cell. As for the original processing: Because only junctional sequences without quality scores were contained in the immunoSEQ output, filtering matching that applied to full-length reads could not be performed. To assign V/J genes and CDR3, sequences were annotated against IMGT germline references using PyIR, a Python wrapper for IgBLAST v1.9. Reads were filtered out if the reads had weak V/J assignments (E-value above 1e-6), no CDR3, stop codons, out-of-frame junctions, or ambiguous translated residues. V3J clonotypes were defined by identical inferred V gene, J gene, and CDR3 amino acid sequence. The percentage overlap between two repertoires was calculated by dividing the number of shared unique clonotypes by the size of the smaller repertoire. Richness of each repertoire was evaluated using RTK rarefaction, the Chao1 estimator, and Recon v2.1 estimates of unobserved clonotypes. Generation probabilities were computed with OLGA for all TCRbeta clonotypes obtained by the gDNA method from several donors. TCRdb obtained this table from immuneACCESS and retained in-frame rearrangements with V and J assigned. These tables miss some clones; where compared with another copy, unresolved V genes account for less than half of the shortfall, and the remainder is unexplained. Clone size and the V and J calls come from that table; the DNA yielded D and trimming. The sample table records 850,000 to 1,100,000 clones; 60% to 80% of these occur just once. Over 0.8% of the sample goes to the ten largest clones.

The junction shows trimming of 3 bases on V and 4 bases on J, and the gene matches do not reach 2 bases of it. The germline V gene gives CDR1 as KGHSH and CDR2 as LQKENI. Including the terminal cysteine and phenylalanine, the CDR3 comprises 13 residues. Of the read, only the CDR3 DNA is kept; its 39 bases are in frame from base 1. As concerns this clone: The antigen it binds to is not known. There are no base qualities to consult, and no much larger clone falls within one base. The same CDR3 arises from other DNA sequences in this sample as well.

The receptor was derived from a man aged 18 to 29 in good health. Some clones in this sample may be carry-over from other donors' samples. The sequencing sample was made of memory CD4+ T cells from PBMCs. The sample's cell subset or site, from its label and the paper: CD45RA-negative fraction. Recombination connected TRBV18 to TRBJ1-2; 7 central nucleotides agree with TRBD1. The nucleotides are TGTGCCAGCTCACCGACAGGGACCTATGGCTACACCTTC. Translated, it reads CASSPTGTYGYTF.